Each of the 5 T cell receptor beta chains below was sequenced from the same sample in a study of blood T cell repertoires in COVID-19. Repertoires were generated with immunoSEQ multiplex PCR, while TCRdb's copy carries only in-frame clones and drops some. The sample lists roughly 150,000 clones, around 87% seen once, with around 2.5% in the top ten. Sequenced sample: peripheral blood. The receptors were gathered from a woman aged 80 or over with COVID-19, enrolled during active disease.

The V gene is TRBV15, the J gene TRBJ2-5; the match to TRBD2 covers 7 bases. Germline V gives CDR1 LNHNV, CDR2 YYDKDF (reference sequence). J was trimmed by 1 base and V by 1 base; bases with no gene match: 3. This CDR3 is built from 15 residues. CDR3 in amino acids: CATSRGPSGQETQYF. Written as DNA, the CDR3 is TGTGCCACCAGCAGAGGGCCTAGCGGCCAAGAGACCCAGTACTTC.

The chain links TRBV24-1 to TRBJ2-3, with 7 bases aligning to TRBD2. Germline loops: CDR1 KGHDR, CDR2 SFDVKD. The CDR3 extends over 15 amino acids. The trim removed 3 bases at V and 4 bases at J, leaving 6 bases unmatched. The DNA for the CDR3 is TGTGCCACCAGTGATCGACTAGCCATGTCAGATACGCAGTATTTT. Protein: CATSDRLAMSDTQYF.

This clone was observed a handful of times. V is TRBV6-1 and J is TRBJ1-6; D may be TRBD1 (6 bases). The V gene lost 3 bases and the J gene lost 8 bases, with 17 bases spanning the gap. Per germline, CDR1 MNHNS and CDR2 SASEGT. CDR3 size: 16 residues. The DNA for the CDR3 is TGTGCCAGCAGTGAGCTGGACAGTGGCTGGGATTCACCCCTCCACTTT. Residues: CASSELDSGWDSPLHF.

This clone appeared a single time. This chain connects TRBV7-9 to TRBJ2-5; 7 positions agree with TRBD1. Per germline, CDR1 SEHNR and CDR2 FQNEAQ (reference sequence). With 5 bases clipped from V and 7 bases from J, the junction kept 13 bases outside the gene matches. CDR3 length equals 15 residues. The CDR3 sequence is CASSPGQATHATQYF. CDR3 nucleotides: TGTGCCAGCAGCCCCGGACAGGCGACTCATGCGACCCAGTACTTC.

J is TRBJ1-4 and V is TRBV7-3; D gene uncertain. The CDR3 totals 13 residues. CDR1 is SGHTA, CDR2 FQGTGA, per germline. V gave up 0 bases and J gave up 8 bases, with 7 bases separating them. The CDR3 bases are TGTGCCAGCAGCTTAACCGACGGGGAAAAACTGTTTTTT. It codes for CASSLTDGEKLFF.